Each of the 24 T cell receptor beta chains below was sequenced from the same sample in a study of shared T cell receptors in the human thymus. Some clones are missing from TCRdb's copy, which holds only in-frame ones; the method was immunoSEQ multiplex PCR. The table records over 450,000 clones, approximately 78% of them present only once. These same records also appear under a second study, on human thymus T cells.

Sequences were obtained from thymocytes. These receptors were obtained from a boy in the first two years of life with a congenital heart defect.

The gene calls are TRBV28 and TRBJ1-3, with D unclear. The CDR3 covers 20 residues. V was clipped by 9 bases and J by 0 bases, with 30 bases between them. CDR1 MDHEN and CDR2 SYDVKM come from the germline V gene. The CDR3 reads CASSDQARESHVSSGNTIYF. In nucleotides, the CDR3 is TGTGCCAGTTCGGATCAGGCCCGGGAGAGTCATGTCAGCTCTGGAAACACCATATATTTT.

The chain is built from TRBV10-3 and TRBJ1-1; possible D gene TRBD1, 6 bases. Looked up from germline, CDR1 is ENHRY and CDR2 is SYGVKD. The V and J ends lost 4 bases and 3 bases respectively, with 15 bases between them. This CDR3 is built from 15 residues. This chain's CDR3 is CAISGGGALDTEAFF. CDR3 DNA: TGTGCCATCAGTGGCGGGGGCGCGTTGGACACTGAAGCTTTCTTT.

V is TRBV10-2 and J is TRBJ2-3; possibly TRBD2 for D (5 bases). This CDR3 is 15 amino acids long. V dropped 6 bases and J dropped 1 base, with 14 bases sitting between them. CDR1 WSHSY and CDR2 SAAADI come from the germline V gene. This CDR3 is CASSLDPGCTDTQYF. The CDR3 DNA reads TGCGCCAGCAGCCTCGATCCGGGATGCACAGATACGCAGTATTTT.

The rearrangement uses TRBV5-6 and TRBJ1-5; TRBD1 aligns across 7 bases. Germline-derived CDR1 and CDR2 are SGHDT and YYEEEE. The trim removed 5 bases at V and 7 bases at J, leaving 6 bases unmatched. CDR3 length equals 13 residues. The CDR3 protein is CASSEQGWQPQHF. The DNA for the CDR3 is TGTGCCAGCAGTGAACAGGGGTGGCAGCCCCAGCATTTT.

The chain combines TRBV15 with TRBJ1-1; perhaps TRBD1 as D (6 bases). Trimming stripped 1 base from V and 1 base from J, with 19 bases between. This CDR3 is 18 amino acids long. The V gene's germline CDR1 is LNHNV and CDR2 YYDKDF (reference sequence). This CDR3 reads CATSRVSGTRARNTEAFF. The CDR3 DNA is TGTGCCACCAGCAGAGTCTCCGGGACACGGGCCAGGAACACTGAAGCTTTCTTT.

The chain couples TRBV20-1 to TRBJ1-1, with 7 bases aligning to TRBD1. After removal of 4 bases from V and 7 bases from J, the junction contained 3 bases not matched to a gene. The CDR3 covers 11 residues. The germline CDR1 and CDR2 sequences are DFQATT and SNEGSKA (reference sequence). The CDR3 sequence is CSATSGGEAFF. The CDR3 DNA is TGCAGTGCTACCTCAGGGGGTGAAGCTTTCTTT.

This sequence joins TRBV9 and TRBJ2-3; TRBD2 matches 12 bases. The germline V gene encodes CDR1 SGDLS and CDR2 YYNGEE. The CDR3 contains 20 residues. Losses at the gene ends were 3 bases for V and 0 bases for J; bases not matched to a gene: 14. The CDR3 DNA sequence: TGTGCCAGCAGCGCGGCGGGACTAGCGGGTAATCCGAATAGCACAGATACGCAGTATTTT. Its translation is CASSAAGLAGNPNSTDTQYF.

V usage is TRBV6-1 and J usage is TRBJ2-4; D might be TRBD2 (5 bases). CDR1 is MNHNS and CDR2 is SASEGT in the germline V gene. The CDR3 is made up of 14 amino acids. V was trimmed by 8 bases and J by 1 base, leaving 12 bases between them. As DNA, the CDR3 is TGTGCCAGCGTTGAGGAGGCGGCCAAAAACATTCAGTACTTC. Its translation is CASVEEAAKNIQYF.

This sequence joins TRBV27 and TRBJ2-5, with D unresolved. Trimming cost V 5 bases and J 2 bases, with 15 bases left between them. Germline assignment: CDR1 MNHEY and CDR2 SMNVEV (reference sequence). The CDR3 is 15 amino acids. The CDR3: CASSLSGSTQETQYF. The CDR3 DNA is TGTGCCAGCAGTCTCTCCGGGTCGACTCAAGAGACCCAGTACTTC.

CDR3 residues: CASSHHTGQEAEKLFF. The DNA of the CDR3 is TGCGCCAGCAGTCATCATACGGGACAGGAGGCTGAAAAACTGTTTTTT. This chain uses TRBV23-1 with TRBJ1-4, with 8 positions matching TRBD1. TRBV23-1 is known as an ORF, though its function is uncertain. Trimming at V came to 3 bases and at J to 7 bases, leaving 10 bases not matched to a gene. This CDR3 has 16 residues.

The chain couples TRBV14 to TRBJ2-7; D remains ambiguous. Germline V lookup: CDR1 SGHDN, CDR2 FVKESK. Deletions cut 1 base from V and 2 bases from J, with 12 bases between. The CDR3 has 15 amino acids. The CDR3 sequence is CASSQGWRKTYEQYF. CDR3 bases: TGTGCCAGCAGCCAAGGGTGGCGGAAAACCTACGAGCAGTACTTC. Together with reference TRBV14 and TRBJ2-7, the CDR3 gives the full variable domain: EAGVTQFPSHSVIEKGQTVTLRCDPISGHDNLYWYRRVMGKEIKFLLHFVKESKQDESGMPNNRFLAERTGGTYSTLKVQPAELEDSGVYFCASSQGWRKTYEQYFGPGTRLTVT.

This clone was observed a few times. This chain uses TRBV2 with TRBJ1-2, with D possibly being TRBD1 (6 bases). V was cut by 7 bases and J by 6 bases, with 12 bases left in between. CDR1 is SNHLY, CDR2 FYNNEI, per germline. The CDR3 loop spans 12 amino acids. CDR3 amino acids: CASTKGGDGYTF. DNA for the CDR3: TGTGCCAGCACCAAAGGGGGGGATGGCTACACCTTC.

The V gene is TRBV4-3, the J gene TRBJ2-1; no definite D call. Looked up from germline, CDR1 is LGHNA and CDR2 is YSLEER. V was cut by 4 bases and J by 4 bases, with 8 bases left in between. This CDR3 has 13 amino acids. CDR3 sequence reads: CASSPTLYNEQFF. CDR3 DNA sequence: TGCGCCAGCAGCCCGACTCTTTACAATGAGCAGTTCTTC.

The gene calls are TRBV5-4 and TRBJ2-7, with 7 bases matching TRBD2. V lost 3 bases and J lost 7; bases outside the gene matches: 7. The germline V gene has CDR1 SGHNT and CDR2 YYREEE (reference sequence). The CDR3 runs to 13 residues. CDR3 DNA sequence: TGTGCCAGCAGCTGGGGGGGACTCCTTGAGCAGTACTTC. Amino acids: CASSWGGLLEQYF.

The rearrangement uses TRBV6-4 and TRBJ2-7, with 9 bases aligning to TRBD1. J was trimmed by 5 bases and V by 3 bases; bases with no gene match: 5. The CDR3 contains 14 residues. Per the germline V gene, CDR1 is MRHNA and CDR2 is SNTAGT. This CDR3 reads CASSEGQGTHEQYF. The CDR3 coding sequence is TGTGCCAGCAGTGAGGGACAGGGTACCCACGAGCAGTACTTC.

This sequence joins TRBV19 and TRBJ2-6; TRBD1 agrees at 7 bases. This CDR3 has 18 residues. V was clipped by 6 bases and J by 0 bases; unmatched bases: 11. Germline assignment: CDR1 LNHDA and CDR2 SQIVND (reference sequence). CDR3 in amino acids: CASSSWYRGDSGANVLTF. CDR3 in DNA: TGTGCCAGTAGCAGCTGGTACAGGGGTGACTCTGGGGCCAACGTCCTGACTTTC.

This chain joins TRBV28 and TRBJ2-4, with D unclear. With 3 bases removed from V and 5 bases from J, the gap between germline ends came to 14 bases. The CDR3 totals 15 residues. Germline CDR1 is MDHEN and CDR2 is SYDVKM. The CDR3 bases are TGTGCCAGCAGTTTTAATAGGATACGGGAAAACATTCAGTACTTC. Its protein is CASSFNRIRENIQYF.

This clone was seen a few times. V usage is TRBV4-1 and J usage is TRBJ2-1, with TRBD2 identical over 8 bases. V lost 2 bases, J lost 3 bases, and 3 bases stayed unmatched. Germline values: CDR1 MGHRA, CDR2 YSYEKL. The CDR3 runs to 15 residues. CDR3 amino acids: CASSQRLAYYNEQFF. The CDR3 DNA sequence: TGCGCCAGCAGCCAACGACTAGCGTACTACAATGAGCAGTTCTTC.

This sequence joins TRBV7-2 and TRBJ2-2; 7 nucleotides line up with TRBD2. This CDR3 contains 16 residues. V lost 5 bases and J lost 4; bases outside the gene matches: 10. Germline CDR1 reads SGHTA; CDR2 reads FQGNSA. The CDR3 bases are TGTGCCAGCAGCCATGGAGCGGGATGGGGCACCGGGGAGCTGTTTTTT. This encodes CASSHGAGWGTGELFF. The entire variable domain, with the rest obtained from reference TRBV7-2 and TRBJ2-2, is as follows: GAGVSQSPSNKVTEKGKDVELRCDPISGHTALYWYRQSLGQGLEFLIYFQGNSAPDKSGLPSDRFSAERTGGSVSTLTIQRTQQEDSAVYLCASSHGAGWGTGELFFGEGSRLTVL.

The J gene is TRBJ2-7, the V gene TRBV9; 8 nucleotides align to TRBD1. CDR1 is SGDLS and CDR2 is YYNGEE in the germline V gene. J gave up 5 bases and V 3 bases, and 13 bases lay outside the gene matches. The CDR3 is made up of 16 amino acids. The DNA of the CDR3 is TGTGCCAGCAGCGATCGGAGAGACAGGGGACCCGACGAGCAGTACTTC. Amino acids: CASSDRRDRGPDEQYF. The whole variable domain, filled in from reference TRBV9 and TRBJ2-7, reads DSGVTQTPKHLITATGQRVTLRCSPRSGDLSVYWYQQSLDQGLQFLIQYYNGEERAKGNILERFSAQQFPDLHSELNLSSLELGDSALYFCASSDRRDRGPDEQYFGPGTRLTVT.

This chain connects TRBV13 to TRBJ2-3, with 9 bases that match TRBD1. Germline V gene data show CDR1 as PRHDT and CDR2 as FYEKMQ (reference sequence). The ends lost 4 bases at V and 2 bases at J; junction bases unmatched: 7. This CDR3 is built from 16 residues. The CDR3 loop is CASSSYRDRDTDTQYF. CDR3 DNA sequence: TGTGCCAGCAGCTCGTACCGGGACAGGGACACAGATACGCAGTATTTT.

In regard to this clone: Mismatch with germline at one junction end may stem from a read error. This chain links TRBV7-2 with TRBJ2-7; possible D gene TRBD2, 6 bases. The germline V gene encodes CDR1 SGHTA and CDR2 FQGNSA. The CDR3 spans 15 residues. The CDR3 protein is CASSPGTSSSHEQYF. The CDR3, as DNA: TGTGCCAGCAGCCCCGGGACTTCCAGCTCCCACGAGCAGTACTTC.

The genes are TRBV5-1 and TRBJ2-1, with TRBD2 identical over 8 bases. The CDR3 runs to 17 residues. Germline-derived CDR1 and CDR2 are SGHRS and YFSETQ. The trim removed 4 bases at V and 7 bases at J, leaving 16 bases unmatched. The CDR3 DNA sequence: TGCGCCAGCAGCATCGGGACTAGGAGGGAAAGTGGGAATGAGCAGTTCTTC. Its protein is CASSIGTRRESGNEQFF.

The J gene is TRBJ2-7, the V gene TRBV4-2; the match to TRBD2 covers 8 bases. Germline values: CDR1 LGHNA, CDR2 YNFKEQ. The CDR3 totals 18 residues. V lost 0 bases, J lost 1 base, and 11 bases stayed unmatched. CDR3 in DNA: TGTGCCAGCAGCCAAGAAGGGGCGGGGGCTAGCGGGTCCTACGAGCAGTACTTC. It codes for CASSQEGAGASGSYEQYF.